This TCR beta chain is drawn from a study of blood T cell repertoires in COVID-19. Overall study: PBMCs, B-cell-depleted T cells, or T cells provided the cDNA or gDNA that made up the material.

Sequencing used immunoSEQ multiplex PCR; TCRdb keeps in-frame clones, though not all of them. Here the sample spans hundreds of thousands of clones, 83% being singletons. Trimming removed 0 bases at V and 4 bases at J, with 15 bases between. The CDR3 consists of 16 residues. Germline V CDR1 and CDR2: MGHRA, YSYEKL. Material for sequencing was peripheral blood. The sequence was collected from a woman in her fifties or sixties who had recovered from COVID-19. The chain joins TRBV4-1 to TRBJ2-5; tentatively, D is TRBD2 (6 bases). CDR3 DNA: TGCGCCAGCAGCCAAGAATGGGTAGCGGTTGGAGAGACCCAGTACTTC. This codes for CASSQEWVAVGETQYF.